The 17 T cell receptor beta chains presented below share a single source sample, sequenced in a study of blood T cell repertoires in COVID-19. Using immunoSEQ multiplex PCR, the repertoire was profiled, and TCRdb retains in-frame clones only, with some absent. Here the sample spans roughly 290,000 clones, approximately 84% being singletons. The sequencing input was peripheral blood. All receptors derive from a person aged 70 to 85 with COVID-19, enrolled during active disease.

This chain joins TRBV11-2 and TRBJ2-3, with no clear D. The CDR3 covers 14 residues. Looked up from germline, CDR1 is SGHAT and CDR2 is FQNNGV. With 2 bases removed from V and 1 base from J, the gap between germline ends came to 7 bases. This CDR3 is CASSLISGTDTQYF. The CDR3 nucleotides read TGTGCCAGCAGCTTAATCTCGGGCACAGATACGCAGTATTTT.

By sample fraction, this clone is large (0.1 to 1%). V and J are TRBV24-1 and TRBJ2-5; 7 nucleotides match TRBD1. Per germline, CDR1 KGHDR and CDR2 SFDVKD. Trimming cost V 4 bases and J 0 bases; bases outside gene matches: 16. This CDR3 is built from 19 residues. CDR3 protein: CATSDPDRERAENQETQYF. CDR3 bases: TGTGCCACCAGTGACCCCGACAGGGAGAGGGCGGAGAACCAAGAGACCCAGTACTTC.

DNA for the CDR3: TGTGCCAGCAGCTTACCACCCCTAGCGAATGACAATGAGCAGTTCTTC. It codes for CASSLPPLANDNEQFF. The chain couples TRBV11-2 to TRBJ2-1, with TRBD2 as a possible D gene (6 bases). Deletions cut 2 bases from V and 5 bases from J, with 16 bases between. In germline, CDR1 is SGHAT, CDR2 FQNNGV. CDR3 length: 16 residues.

The chain uses TRBV5-1 and TRBJ2-5; 11 nucleotides match TRBD2. Germline trimming cut 8 bases from V and 5 bases from J; bases unmatched to any gene: 8. CDR3 length equals 14 residues. Per germline, CDR1 SGHRS and CDR2 YFSETQ. Here the CDR3 reads CASFSGGAGETQYF. The CDR3 DNA sequence: TGCGCCAGTTTTAGCGGGGGGGCCGGGGAGACCCAGTACTTC.

Only a few counts were recorded for this clone. V is TRBV7-2 and J is TRBJ1-3; D remains ambiguous. The CDR3 spans 14 residues. With 4 bases removed from V and 2 bases from J, the gap between germline ends came to 9 bases. Germline V lookup: CDR1 SGHTA, CDR2 FQGNSA. CDR3 in amino acids: CASSSQVAGNTIYF. The CDR3 DNA follows: TGTGCCAGCAGCTCCCAGGTTGCTGGAAACACCATATATTTT.

This chain uses TRBV9 with TRBJ2-3, with D hard to call. V was trimmed by 0 bases and J by 2 bases, leaving 10 bases between them. This CDR3 is 15 amino acids long. The V gene's germline CDR1 is SGDLS and CDR2 YYNGEE. The CDR3 region is CASSVAATHTDTQYF. In DNA form, the CDR3 reads TGTGCCAGCAGCGTAGCTGCTACCCACACAGATACGCAGTATTTT.

This clone was observed a few times. The chain has TRBV6-5 and TRBJ2-1, with a possible D match to TRBD2 (5 bases). Germline assignment: CDR1 MNHEY and CDR2 SVGAGI. The ends were cut back, 7 bases at V and 5 bases at J, with 15 bases in the middle. This CDR3 has 14 amino acids. The CDR3 sequence is CASTPYTGDNEQFF. CDR3 nucleotides: TGTGCCAGCACCCCCTATACCGGGGACAATGAGCAGTTCTTC.

This clone was seen only a few times. V is TRBV18 and J is TRBJ1-4; D uncertain. V dropped 3 bases and J dropped 4 bases, with 15 bases sitting between them. The CDR3 is 16 amino acids. Germline-derived CDR1 and CDR2 are KGHSH and LQKENI. The CDR3, as DNA: TGTGCCAGCTCACCTCTCGGTCTCGGGTTTAATGAAAAACTGTTTTTT. Encoded protein: CASSPLGLGFNEKLFF.

The genes are TRBV6-2 or TRBV6-3 and TRBJ1-6; D is unclear. Between the trimmed V and J ends, which lost 4 bases and 14 bases, there was a span of 18 bases. The CDR3 spans 14 residues. In germline, CDR1 is MNHEY, CDR2 SVGEGT. CDR3 nucleotide sequence: TGTGCCAGCAGTTCGTATGCGTCTAGGAGGTCCCTCCACTTT. This translates into CASSSYASRRSLHF.

This chain links TRBV7-2 with TRBJ1-2; 9 bases map to TRBD1. V gave up 3 bases and J gave up 6 bases; unmatched junction bases: 14. CDR3 length equals 17 residues. CDR1 and CDR2 from the germline V gene are SGHTA and FQGNSA. CDR3: CASSFSAATGGLNGYTF. The CDR3, as DNA: TGTGCCAGCAGCTTCAGCGCAGCAACAGGGGGCTTGAATGGCTACACCTTC. Drawing the rest from reference TRBV7-2 and TRBJ1-2, the complete variable domain is GAGVSQSPSNKVTEKGKDVELRCDPISGHTALYWYRQSLGQGLEFLIYFQGNSAPDKSGLPSDRFSAERTGGSVSTLTIQRTQQEDSAVYLCASSFSAATGGLNGYTFGSGTRLTVV.

The rearrangement joins TRBV9 to TRBJ1-3; TRBD1 aligns across 7 bases. CDR1 is SGDLS and CDR2 is YYNGEE in the germline V gene. J gave up 0 bases and V 2 bases, and 5 bases lay outside the gene matches. This CDR3 contains 16 residues. CDR3 residues: CASSVTQGYSGNTIYF. In nucleotides, the CDR3 is TGTGCCAGCAGCGTGACACAGGGGTACTCTGGAAACACCATATATTTT.

This rearrangement joins TRBV29-1 to TRBJ1-2; weak D call: TRBD1 (5 bases). Germline CDR1 and CDR2: SQVTM and ANQGSEA. The CDR3 spans 11 residues. V gave up 2 bases and J gave up 7 bases, with 8 bases separating them. The CDR3 DNA follows: TGCAGCGTTGAAAAGGGGTCTGGCTACACCTTC. Its protein product is CSVEKGSGYTF.

The gene calls are TRBV4-2 and TRBJ2-1; 11 bases map to TRBD2. The V gene end was trimmed by 2 bases and the J gene end by 0 bases; junction bases not matched to a gene: 3. This CDR3 has 17 residues. CDR1 and CDR2 (germline): LGHNA, YNFKEQ. The CDR3 sequence: CASSQLLAGVSYNEQFF. Here the CDR3 DNA reads TGTGCCAGCAGCCAACTACTAGCGGGAGTCTCCTACAATGAGCAGTTCTTC.

This clone was recorded only once. This chain joins TRBV11-1 and TRBJ1-6; D is ambiguous. The CDR3 has 14 amino acids. The germline CDR1 and CDR2 sequences are SGHAT and FQDESV (reference sequence). V lost 3 bases, J lost 9 bases, and 12 bases lay in between. The CDR3: CASSFDQDISPLHF. The CDR3 DNA sequence: TGTGCCAGCAGCTTCGACCAGGATATTTCACCCCTCCACTTT.

The chain has TRBV7-3 and TRBJ1-2, with a possible D match to TRBD1 (6 bases). CDR1 and CDR2 from the germline V gene are SGHTA and FQGTGA. The CDR3 is 18 amino acids. Trimming removed 5 bases from V and 2 bases from J, with 24 bases in between. CDR3 DNA: TGTGCCAGCAGCCCCAGAGTTTGGACAGTCACCCCCAACTATGGCTACACCTTC. Its translation is CASSPRVWTVTPNYGYTF.

The gene calls are TRBV18 and TRBJ2-1, with D unclear. This CDR3 comprises 13 residues. Trimming removed 2 bases from V and 7 bases from J, with 9 bases in between. Germline CDR1 KGHSH, CDR2 LQKENI. The chain's CDR3 is CASSPYTSNEQFF. Here the CDR3 DNA reads TGTGCCAGCTCACCATATACTTCAAATGAGCAGTTCTTC.

The chain links TRBV7-3 to TRBJ2-1; weak D call: TRBD2 (6 bases). Trimming stripped 2 bases from V and 9 bases from J, with 17 bases between. The V gene's germline CDR1 is SGHTA and CDR2 FQGTGA. The CDR3 extends over 15 amino acids. The CDR3 nucleotides are TGTGCCAGCAGCTTAGGAGGAGGGGAAGTGGGTGAGCAGTTCTTC. Translating gives CASSLGGGEVGEQFF.